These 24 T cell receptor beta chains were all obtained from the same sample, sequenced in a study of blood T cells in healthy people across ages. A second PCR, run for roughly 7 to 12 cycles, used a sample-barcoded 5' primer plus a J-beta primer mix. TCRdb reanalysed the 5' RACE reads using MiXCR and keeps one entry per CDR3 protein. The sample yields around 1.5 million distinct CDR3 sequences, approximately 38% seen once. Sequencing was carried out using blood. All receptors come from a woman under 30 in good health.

The CDR3 is CASSHGTGAGYGYTF. DNA for the CDR3: TGTGCCAGCAGCCACGGGACAGGGGCCGGTTATGGCTACACCTTC. The chain carries TRBV3-1 and TRBJ1-2; 10 bases line up with TRBD1. Germline V gene sequence: CDR1 LGHDT, CDR2 YNNKEL (reference sequence). Trimming at V came to 3 bases and at J to 5 bases, leaving 6 bases not matched to a gene. The CDR3 has 15 amino acids.

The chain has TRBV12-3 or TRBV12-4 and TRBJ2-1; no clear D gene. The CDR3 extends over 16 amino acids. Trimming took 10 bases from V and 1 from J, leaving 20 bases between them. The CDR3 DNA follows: TGTGCCACAGCCTCAACCGGGTTTAGTTCCTACAATGAGCAGTTCTTC. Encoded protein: CATASTGFSSYNEQFF.

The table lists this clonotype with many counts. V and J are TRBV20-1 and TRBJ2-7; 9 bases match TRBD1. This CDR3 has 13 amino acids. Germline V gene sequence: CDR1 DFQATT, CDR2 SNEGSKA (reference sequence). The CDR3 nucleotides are TGCAGCGCTCCGGGACAGGGCCCCTACGAGCAGTACTTC. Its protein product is CSAPGQGPYEQYF.

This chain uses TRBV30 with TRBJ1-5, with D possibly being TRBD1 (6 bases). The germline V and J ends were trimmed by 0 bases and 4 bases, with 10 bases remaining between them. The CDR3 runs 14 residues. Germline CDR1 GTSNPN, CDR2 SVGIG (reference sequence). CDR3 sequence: CAWSVTTGNQPQHF. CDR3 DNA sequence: TGTGCCTGGAGTGTCACAACAGGGAATCAGCCCCAGCATTTT.

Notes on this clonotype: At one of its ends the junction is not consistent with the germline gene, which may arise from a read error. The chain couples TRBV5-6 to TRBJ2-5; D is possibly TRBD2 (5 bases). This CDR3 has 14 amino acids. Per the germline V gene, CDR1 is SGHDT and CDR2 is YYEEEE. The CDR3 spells CVSSLRLQGKTQYF. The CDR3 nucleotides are TGTGTCAGCAGCTTGAGACTACAAGGCAAGACCCAGTACTTC. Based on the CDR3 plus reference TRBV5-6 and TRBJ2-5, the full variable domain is DAGVTQSPTHLIKTRGQQVTLRCSPKSGHDTVSWYQQALGQGPQFIFQYYEEEERQRGNFPDRFSGHQFPNYSSELNVNALLLGDSALYLCVSSLRLQGKTQYFGPGTRLLVL.

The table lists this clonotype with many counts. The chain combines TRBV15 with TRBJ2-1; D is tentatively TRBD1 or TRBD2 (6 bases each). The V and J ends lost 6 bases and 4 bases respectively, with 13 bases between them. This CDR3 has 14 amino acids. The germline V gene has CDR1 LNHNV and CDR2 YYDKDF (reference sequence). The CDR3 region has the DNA TGTGCCACCAGGGACGGGGGCAAATACAATGAGCAGTTCTTC. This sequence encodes CATRDGGKYNEQFF.

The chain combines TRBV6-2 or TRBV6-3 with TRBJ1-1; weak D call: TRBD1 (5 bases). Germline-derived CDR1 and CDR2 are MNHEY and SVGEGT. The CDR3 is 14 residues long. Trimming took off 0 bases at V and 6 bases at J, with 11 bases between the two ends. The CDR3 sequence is CASSYSARGPEAFF. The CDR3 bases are TGTGCCAGCAGTTACTCCGCCCGGGGCCCTGAAGCTTTCTTT.

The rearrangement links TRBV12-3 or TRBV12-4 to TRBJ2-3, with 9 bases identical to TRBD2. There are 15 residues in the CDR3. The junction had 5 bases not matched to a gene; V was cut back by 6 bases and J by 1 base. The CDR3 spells CASSLLAGRTDTQYF. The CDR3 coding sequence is TGTGCCAGCAGCCTACTAGCGGGTCGCACAGATACGCAGTATTTT.

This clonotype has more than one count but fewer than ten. This CDR3 reads CSARAQSGYTF. In DNA form, the CDR3 reads TGCAGTGCTAGAGCCCAGTCTGGCTACACCTTC. This rearrangement joins TRBV20-1 to TRBJ1-2; D is undetermined. The CDR3 is 11 residues long. Per germline, CDR1 DFQATT and CDR2 SNEGSKA (reference sequence). V was shortened by 1 base and J by 7 bases, with 7 bases between the two germline ends.

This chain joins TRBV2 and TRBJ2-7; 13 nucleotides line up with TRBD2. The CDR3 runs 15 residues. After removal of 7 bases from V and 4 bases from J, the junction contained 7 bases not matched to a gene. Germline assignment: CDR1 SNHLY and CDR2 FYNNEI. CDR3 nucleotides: TGTGCCAGCAAGGGAGGACTAGCGGGAGAGTACGAGCAGTACTTC. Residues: CASKGGLAGEYEQYF.

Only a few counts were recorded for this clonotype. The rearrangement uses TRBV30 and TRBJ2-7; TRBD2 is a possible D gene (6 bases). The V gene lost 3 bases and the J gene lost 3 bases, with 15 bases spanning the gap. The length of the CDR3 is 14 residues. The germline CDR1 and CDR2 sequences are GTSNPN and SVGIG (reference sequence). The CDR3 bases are TGTGCCTGGAGCCGGGACTCTCAAAACTACGAGCAGTACTTC. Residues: CAWSRDSQNYEQYF.

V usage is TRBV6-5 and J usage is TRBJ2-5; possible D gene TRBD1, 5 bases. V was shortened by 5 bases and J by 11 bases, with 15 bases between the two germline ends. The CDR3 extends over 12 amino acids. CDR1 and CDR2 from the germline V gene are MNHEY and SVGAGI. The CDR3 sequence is CASSLTGLEQYF. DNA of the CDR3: TGTGCCAGCAGTCTCACAGGTTTGGAGCAGTACTTC.

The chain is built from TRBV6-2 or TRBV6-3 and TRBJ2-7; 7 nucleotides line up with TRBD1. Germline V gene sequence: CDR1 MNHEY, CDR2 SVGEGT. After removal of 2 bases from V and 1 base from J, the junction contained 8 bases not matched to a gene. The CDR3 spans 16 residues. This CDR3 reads CASSYLVTGKSYEQYF. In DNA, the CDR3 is TGTGCCAGCAGTTACCTCGTGACAGGGAAGTCCTACGAGCAGTACTTC.

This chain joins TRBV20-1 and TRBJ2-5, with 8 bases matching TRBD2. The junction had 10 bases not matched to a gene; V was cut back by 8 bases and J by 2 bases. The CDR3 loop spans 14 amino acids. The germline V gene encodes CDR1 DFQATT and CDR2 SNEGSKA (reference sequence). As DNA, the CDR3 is TGCAGTACTGGGGGACTAGGGTTGCAAGAGACCCAGTACTTC. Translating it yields CSTGGLGLQETQYF.

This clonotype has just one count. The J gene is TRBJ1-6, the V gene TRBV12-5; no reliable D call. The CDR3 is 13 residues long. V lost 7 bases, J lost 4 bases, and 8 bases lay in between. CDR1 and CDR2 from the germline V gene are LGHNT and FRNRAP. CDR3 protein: CASANEYNSPLHF. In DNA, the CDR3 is TGTGCTAGTGCTAACGAGTATAATTCACCCCTCCACTTT. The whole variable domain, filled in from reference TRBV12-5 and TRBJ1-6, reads DARVTQTPRHKVTEMGQEVTMRCQPILGHNTVFWYRQTMMQGLELLAYFRNRAPLDDSGMPKDRFSAEMPDATLATLKIQPSEPRDSAVYFCASANEYNSPLHFGNGTRLTVT.

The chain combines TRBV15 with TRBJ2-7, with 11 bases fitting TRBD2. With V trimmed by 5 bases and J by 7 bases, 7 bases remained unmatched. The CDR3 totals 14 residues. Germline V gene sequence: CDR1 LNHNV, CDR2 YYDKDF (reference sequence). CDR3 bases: TGTGCCACCAGCGATCTTAGCGGGAGGGCGGAGCAGTACTTC. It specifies CATSDLSGRAEQYF.

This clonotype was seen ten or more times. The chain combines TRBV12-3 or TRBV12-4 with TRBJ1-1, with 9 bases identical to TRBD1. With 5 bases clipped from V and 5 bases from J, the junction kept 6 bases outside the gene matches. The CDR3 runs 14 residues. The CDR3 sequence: CASSPGQGWTEAFF. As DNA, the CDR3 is TGTGCCAGCAGTCCAGGACAGGGGTGGACTGAAGCTTTCTTT.

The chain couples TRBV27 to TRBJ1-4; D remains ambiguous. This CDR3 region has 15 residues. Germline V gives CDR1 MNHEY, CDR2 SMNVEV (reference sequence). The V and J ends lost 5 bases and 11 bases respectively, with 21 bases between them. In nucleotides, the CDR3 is TGTGCCAGCAGTCCCTCCCAAGTCCTAGCCGAGAAACTGTTTTTT. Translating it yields CASSPSQVLAEKLFF.

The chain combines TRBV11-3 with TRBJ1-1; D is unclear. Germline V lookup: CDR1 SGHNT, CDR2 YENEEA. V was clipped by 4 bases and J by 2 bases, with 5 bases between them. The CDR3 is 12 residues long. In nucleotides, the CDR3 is TGTGCCAGCAGCTCAGACAACACTGAAGCTTTCTTT. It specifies CASSSDNTEAFF.

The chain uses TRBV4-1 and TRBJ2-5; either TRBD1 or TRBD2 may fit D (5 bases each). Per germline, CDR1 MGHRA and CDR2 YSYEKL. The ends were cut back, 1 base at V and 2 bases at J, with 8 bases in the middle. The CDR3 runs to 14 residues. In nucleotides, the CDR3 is TGCGCCAGCAGCCAAGTGGGGGTACAAGAGACCCAGTACTTC. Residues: CASSQVGVQETQYF.

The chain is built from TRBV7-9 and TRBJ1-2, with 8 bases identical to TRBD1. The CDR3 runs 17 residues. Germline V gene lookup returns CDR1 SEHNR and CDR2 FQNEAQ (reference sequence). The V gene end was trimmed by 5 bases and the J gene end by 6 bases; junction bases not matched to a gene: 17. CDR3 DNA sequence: TGTGCCAGCAGCGTACCACGCGACAGGGGAGGATTGGATGGCTACACCTTC. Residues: CASSVPRDRGGLDGYTF.

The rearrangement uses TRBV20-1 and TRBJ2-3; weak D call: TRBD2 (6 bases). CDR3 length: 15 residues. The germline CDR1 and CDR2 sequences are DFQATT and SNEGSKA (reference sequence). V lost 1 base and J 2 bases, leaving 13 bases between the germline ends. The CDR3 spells CSARVMAGPTDTQYF. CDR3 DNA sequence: TGCAGTGCTAGAGTAATGGCGGGGCCCACAGATACGCAGTATTTT.

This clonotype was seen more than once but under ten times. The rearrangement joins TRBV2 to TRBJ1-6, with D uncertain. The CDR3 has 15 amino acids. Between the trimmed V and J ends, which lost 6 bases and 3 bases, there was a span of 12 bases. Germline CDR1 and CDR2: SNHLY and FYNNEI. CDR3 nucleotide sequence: TGTGCCAGCAGCGCCTCCGGGGTCTATAATTCACCCCTCCACTTT. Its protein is CASSASGVYNSPLHF.

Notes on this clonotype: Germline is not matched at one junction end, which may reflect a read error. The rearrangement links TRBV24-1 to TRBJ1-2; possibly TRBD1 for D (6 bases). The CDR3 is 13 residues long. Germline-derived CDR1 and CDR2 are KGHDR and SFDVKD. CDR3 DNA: TGTGCCACCAGTGCCGACGGGACATATGGCTACACGTTC. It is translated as CATSADGTYGYTF.